This T cell receptor beta chain emerged from a study of OX40 agonist ivuxolimab in advanced cancers. As for the study in general: The drug used for patients, ivuxolimab, was an agonistic anti-OX40 (CD134) antibody.

Profiling relied on immunoSEQ multiplex PCR, and the TCRdb table lists in-frame clones only, not all of them. The table has about 52,000 clones, about 85% seen once. Turning to this clone: What it binds is unknown.

The CDR3 totals 13 residues. V was clipped by 5 bases and J by 7 bases; unmatched bases: 7. Germline V gene sequence: CDR1 LNHDA, CDR2 SQIVND (reference sequence). Notes on the study in general: With doses of 0.1 to 3.0 mg/kg, CD4+ and CD8+ blood T cells had undergone clonal expansion by week 6.

This chain links TRBV19 with TRBJ2-7, with 8 bases lining up with TRBD1. This sequence was found in an adult with an advanced solid tumor such as melanoma, head and neck, liver or kidney cancer. This material consisted of CD4+ or CD8+ T cells sorted from blood, taken in a trial of the OX40 agonist ivuxolimab. The CDR3 sequence: CASSSQGAGEQYF. CDR3 nucleotide sequence: TGTGCCAGTAGTTCTCAGGGGGCCGGAGAGCAGTACTTC.